Listed here are 20 T cell receptor beta chains from one sample, sequenced in a study of blood T cell repertoires in COVID-19. Clones were sequenced by immunoSEQ multiplex PCR, and TCRdb holds only the in-frame ones, with some missing. The sample lists more than 60,000 clones; approximately 86% were seen once. The specimen was peripheral blood. The receptors originated from a man older than 75 with COVID-19, enrolled during active disease.

J is TRBJ1-6 and V is TRBV6-5; D possibly corresponds to TRBD1 (5 bases). The V and J ends lost 5 bases and 6 bases respectively, with 14 bases between them. The CDR3 spans 15 residues. Germline V gene sequence: CDR1 MNHEY, CDR2 SVGAGI. CDR3 residues: CASSQGSRGNSPLHF. The CDR3 coding sequence is TGTGCCAGCAGTCAGGGATCGCGGGGTAATTCACCCCTCCACTTT.

This chain joins TRBV7-9 and TRBJ2-7; D possibly corresponds to TRBD1 (6 bases). The V and J ends lost 5 bases and 6 bases respectively, with 17 bases between them. CDR3 length equals 14 residues. Germline-derived CDR1 and CDR2 are SEHNR and FQNEAQ (reference sequence). CDR3 sequence (DNA): TGTGCCAGCAGCCCCCCGGGACAAGGAGGCGAGCAGTACTTC. Translation: CASSPPGQGGEQYF.

The chain is built from TRBV2 and TRBJ1-1, with D unclear. Germline loops: CDR1 SNHLY, CDR2 FYNNEI. CDR3 length equals 13 residues. V gave up 5 bases and J gave up 4 bases, with 11 bases separating them. CDR3 protein: CASSIDTGTEAFF. Written as DNA, the CDR3 is TGTGCCAGCAGTATAGACACCGGCACTGAAGCTTTCTTT.

The V gene is TRBV2, the J gene TRBJ2-2; 7 bases line up with TRBD2. The CDR3 has 15 amino acids. Germline CDR1 is SNHLY and CDR2 is FYNNEI. V was pared by 9 bases and J by 4 bases, with 11 bases of the junction left unmatched. CDR3 sequence: CASSNGGFSTGELFF. In DNA, the CDR3 is TGTGCCAGTAGTAACGGGGGGTTCTCCACCGGGGAGCTGTTTTTT.

This clone has a single count. The rearrangement joins TRBV5-6 to TRBJ1-3; no reliable D call. CDR1 and CDR2 from the germline V gene are SGHDT and YYEEEE. This CDR3 is built from 13 residues. V dropped 2 bases and J dropped 9 bases, with 12 bases sitting between them. The CDR3 coding sequence is TGTGCCAGCAGCTTACTGTCCTCAAGCACCATATATTTT. Encoded protein: CASSLLSSSTIYF.

This clone was found a few times. The gene calls are TRBV19 and TRBJ1-1; a possible D gene is TRBD1 (5 bases). Germline V gene sequence: CDR1 LNHDA, CDR2 SQIVND (reference sequence). CDR3 length: 17 residues. Trimming stripped 6 bases from V and 1 base from J, with 21 bases between. DNA of the CDR3: TGTGCCAGTAGCCCCCCCCGATCAGGGTCCGAGAACACTGAAGCTTTCTTT. Its protein product is CASSPPRSGSENTEAFF.

The chain carries TRBV7-7 and TRBJ2-7, with D tentatively TRBD2 (6 bases). Germline V gene sequence: CDR1 SSHAT, CDR2 FNYEAQ (reference sequence). The V and J ends lost 5 bases and 4 bases respectively, with 12 bases between them. The CDR3 sequence is 13 residues long. CDR3 protein: CASSPSRGYEQYF. The DNA for the CDR3 is TGTGCCAGCAGCCCATCCCGGGGGTACGAGCAGTACTTC.

CDR3 loop: CASSEYRDTEAFF. CDR3 coding DNA: TGTGCCAGCAGTGAATACAGGGACACTGAAGCTTTCTTT. This chain connects TRBV25-1 to TRBJ1-1; the D gene is possibly TRBD1 (5 bases). CDR1 is MGHDK and CDR2 is SYGVNS in the germline V gene. V lost 0 bases to trimming and J lost 3 bases, with 5 bases between them. CDR3 length equals 13 residues.

The J gene is TRBJ2-1, the V gene TRBV7-3; 7 nucleotides line up with TRBD2. This CDR3 is 18 amino acids long. V lost 8 bases to trimming and J lost 0 bases; unmatched junction nucleotides: 16. CDR1 is SGHTA and CDR2 is FQGTGA in the germline V gene. CDR3 bases: TGTGCCAGCCGAGCAGCCGGGGGGTGGAGAAGCTCCTACAATGAGCAGTTCTTC. Translation: CASRAAGGWRSSYNEQFF.

The rearrangement joins TRBV5-8 to TRBJ2-3, with TRBD2 identical over 12 bases. V gave up 3 bases and J gave up 2 bases; unmatched junction bases: 10. This CDR3 is built from 18 residues. Germline CDR1 is SGHTS and CDR2 is YDEGEE. The CDR3 is CASSWPFGLAGYTDTQYF. The CDR3 coding sequence is TGTGCCAGCAGCTGGCCCTTCGGACTAGCGGGATACACAGATACGCAGTATTTT.

The DNA for the CDR3 is TGTGCCAGCAGCTTGCAGGGATATCAGCCCCAGCATTTT. Its protein product is CASSLQGYQPQHF. This chain links TRBV5-5 with TRBJ1-5, with D tentatively TRBD1 (5 bases). Germline V gene data show CDR1 as SGHKS and CDR2 as YYEKEE (reference sequence). The CDR3 spans 13 residues. V shed 1 base and J shed 5 bases, with 7 bases lying between them.

The chain carries TRBV5-8 and TRBJ1-5, with 12 bases identical to TRBD1. V dropped 1 base and J dropped 0; count of bases not matched to a gene: 5. The length of the CDR3 is 18 residues. Germline CDR1 reads SGHTS; CDR2 reads YDEGEE. This CDR3 reads CASSLPGQGAYSNQPQHF. CDR3 bases: TGTGCCAGCAGCTTGCCGGGACAGGGGGCTTATAGCAATCAGCCCCAGCATTTT.

The V call is TRBV2, the J call TRBJ2-5; 11 bases agree with TRBD1. Trimming cost V 7 bases and J 4 bases; bases outside gene matches: 5. The CDR3 consists of 14 residues. Germline loops: CDR1 SNHLY, CDR2 FYNNEI. The CDR3 sequence is CASIKDRGRETQYF. DNA of the CDR3: TGTGCCAGCATAAAGGACAGGGGGCGAGAGACCCAGTACTTC.

DNA for the CDR3: TGTGCCAGCAGCCCCGGAGGGAGCTACGAGCAGTACTTC. Translation gives CASSPGGSYEQYF. The chain links TRBV7-6 to TRBJ2-7; tentative D call: TRBD2 (6 bases). V was shortened by 5 bases and J by 3 bases, with 11 bases between the two germline ends. Looked up from germline, CDR1 is SGHVS and CDR2 is FNYEAQ. CDR3 size: 13 residues. The variable domain in full, with the rest retrieved from reference TRBV7-6 and TRBJ2-7, is GAGVSQSPRYKVTKRGQDVALRCDPISGHVSLYWYRQALGQGPEFLTYFNYEAQQDKSGLPNDRFSAERPEGSISTLTIQRTEQRDSAMYRCASSPGGSYEQYFGPGTRLTVT.

V gene TRBV2 combines with J gene TRBJ1-1, with D maybe TRBD1 (5 bases). The germline V gene has CDR1 SNHLY and CDR2 FYNNEI. V dropped 8 bases and J dropped 1 base, with 11 bases sitting between them. The CDR3 runs 13 residues. DNA for the CDR3: TGTGCCAGCCGCGGGACTGGGAACACTGAAGCTTTCTTT. Translation gives CASRGTGNTEAFF.

The chain couples TRBV4-1 to TRBJ2-1; D possibly corresponds to TRBD1 (6 bases). CDR1 and CDR2 from the germline V gene are MGHRA and YSYEKL. CDR3 size: 13 residues. Trimming pared 2 bases from V and 9 bases from J, leaving 11 bases between. CDR3 coding DNA: TGCGCCAGCAGCCAACAGGGGATCAGTGAGCAGTTCTTC. Encoded protein: CASSQQGISEQFF.

The V and J genes are TRBV5-1 and TRBJ2-7; 8 bases fit TRBD1. J was trimmed by 4 bases and V by 4 bases; bases with no gene match: 10. The CDR3 runs 15 residues. Germline V gene sequence: CDR1 SGHRS, CDR2 YFSETQ. The CDR3 DNA follows: TGCGCCAGCAGCGGGACCGGGACAGGCGGATACGAGCAGTACTTC. It translates to CASSGTGTGGYEQYF.

This sequence joins TRBV5-1 and TRBJ2-3; no firm D call. CDR1 is SGHRS and CDR2 is YFSETQ in the germline V gene. The CDR3 is 17 amino acids. Trimming removed 0 bases from V and 0 bases from J, with 14 bases in between. Here the CDR3 DNA reads TGCGCCAGCAGCTTGGGGTCCGCGGTATCTAGCACAGATACGCAGTATTTT. It yields the protein CASSLGSAVSSTDTQYF.

This clone was seen a few times. The rearrangement uses TRBV4-2 and TRBJ2-1, with TRBD2 as a possible D gene (6 bases). Germline V gene lookup returns CDR1 LGHNA and CDR2 YNFKEQ. Trimming took off 0 bases at V and 1 base at J, with 16 bases between the two ends. This CDR3 region has 18 residues. The CDR3 DNA reads TGTGCCAGCAGCCAAGAGGGTTCCTGGAGGGTTTCCTACAATGAGCAGTTCTTC. Residues: CASSQEGSWRVSYNEQFF.

The chain joins TRBV24-1 to TRBJ2-7; the D is unclear. CDR3 length: 12 residues. Per the germline V gene, CDR1 is KGHDR and CDR2 is SFDVKD. V gave up 0 bases and J gave up 7 bases, with 6 bases separating them. The CDR3 DNA reads TGTGCCACCAGTGATTTGAATTCAGAGCAGTACTTC. Amino acid sequence: CATSDLNSEQYF.